Listed below are T cell receptor beta chains from one sample, sequenced in a study of shared clonotypes between healthy human individuals. Profiled with immunoSEQ multiplex PCR; TCRdb holds only in-frame clones, not every one. This sample has some 1.5 million clones; 95% to 99% occur once, and the top ten carry about 0.45%. The sequenced sample consisted of naive CD4+ T cells sorted from blood. The source of these receptors is a man aged 30 to 39 in good health. The conserved cysteine and the conserved F or W are not part of the CDR3 here.

j_call v_call cdr3_aa
TRBJ1-2 TRBV19 ASGSPNYGYT
TRBJ1-5 TRBV7-2 ASSLVSQQPQH
TRBJ2-3 TRBV5-1 ASSLEGTDTQY
TRBJ1-2 TRBV4-3 ASSQDPRGGDGYT
TRBJ2-7 TRBV5-5 ASSPRDPSYEQY
TRBJ1-5 TRBV28 ASSLTMGGVRSNQPQH
TRBJ2-1 TRBV14 ASSQILPHGEQF
TRBJ2-1 TRBV29-1 SVEATTGTDLEQF
TRBJ1-5 TRBV10-3 AISDRVGEPQH
TRBJ2-5 TRBV2 ASSPGTKTTQY
TRBJ2-5 TRBV7-2 ASSDRDNQWETQY
TRBJ2-7 TRBV4-3 ASSQDPTSYEQY
TRBJ2-7 TRBV6-1 ASSDAKGSSHLYEQY
TRBJ2-3 TRBV29-1 SVASGMADTQY
TRBJ2-1 TRBV2 ASSDSSGTSYNEQF
TRBJ1-1 TRBV29-1 SVELGAGTEAF
TRBJ2-4 TRBV18 ASSPWEGKTIQY